This T cell receptor (beta chain) was identified during a study of CD8+ T cells in alopecia areata. After isolation, RNA underwent reverse transcription to generate cDNA as the sequencing template. Here immunoSEQ multiplex PCR was the method, and the copy in TCRdb shows in-frame clones only, minus some. The repertoire holds about 250,000 clones, with less than 80% as singletons. The CDR3 loop spans 13 amino acids. The germline V and J ends were trimmed by 5 bases and 7 bases, with 13 bases remaining between them. In germline, CDR1 is SGDLS, CDR2 YYNGEE. The rearrangement links TRBV9 to TRBJ2-1; D is perhaps TRBD1 (6 bases). The sample in question was CD4+ T cells sorted from blood, obtained at week 0. The sequence was collected from a human donor with alopecia areata. The CDR3 DNA reads TGTGCCAGCAGTCCGGACAGTAGGAATGAGCAGTTCTTC. Translating it yields CASSPDSRNEQFF.